This paragraph reports one T cell receptor beta chain. No much larger clone is present one base from it, and per-base qualities are unavailable. The sample's time point label is to be understood as: cells obtained before transplantation from donor or recipient. In mixed lymphocyte reactions, around 200,000 CFSE-labeled pre-transplant responders were plated with around 200,000 irradiated violet-dye-labeled stimulators and cultured for less than 7 days. After the mixed lymphocyte reaction, proliferating CD3+CD4+CFSE-low and CD3+CD8+CFSE-low responder cells were FACS-sorted on a BD Influx sorter. Taken from the germline V gene, the CDR1 and CDR2 loops are ENHRY and SYGVKD. The CDR3 runs 17 residues from the cysteine to the phenylalanine. Of the read, only the CDR3 DNA is kept; its 51 bases are in frame from base 1. From V the trimming removes 6 bases and from J it removes 0 bases, while the gene matches leave 7 bases of the junction unaccounted for.

The library was built by means of the immunoSEQ multiplex PCR assay. In most patients, genomic DNA was isolated using the Qiagen DNeasy Blood and Tissue Kit and sent frozen to Adaptive Biotechnologies for TCR sequencing. Adaptive Biotechnologies carried out high-throughput TCR-beta CDR3 sequencing of genomic DNA for most patients. The published analysis was carried out like this. TCR sequencing data were retrieved from Adaptive's ImmunoSEQ software for 15 to 20 patients, whereas three other patients were processed with MiXCR and VDJtools. CD4 versus CD8 sorting errors were corrected by removing sequences found in both subsets at a frequency ratio below 5:1. Because the origin of CDR3 nucleotide sequences shared between donor and recipient could not be assigned, those sequences were removed. To count as alloreactive, a clone needed at least 2-fold expansion over unstimulated cells and a minimum CFSE-low frequency of 0.002% (template counts) or 0.001% (read counts). A clone was considered mappable if detected in the sequenced pre-transplant spleen, lymph node, or MLR CFSE-low populations of the donor or recipient. The cumulative frequency of alloreactive clones was calculated as a percentage of all sequences, weighted by copy number. The source is immuneACCESS, and TCRdb retained only in-frame sequences with V and J called. Part of the clones is not carried over; for the studies checked, unresolved V genes explain less than half of this, and the remainder is unexplained. Clone size and the V and J calls come from that table; the DNA yielded D and trimming. The sample contains about 12,000 clones, roughly 30% of them found a single time. The leading ten clones occupy roughly 3.2% of the sample.

The entry originates in a study of graft-versus-host responses after intestinal transplantation (dated by TCRdb to about 2021). For context, the study as a whole: The transplants that recipients received were multivisceral, liver-intestinal, or isolated intestinal. Samples from three later patients were sequenced in-house on an Illumina MiSeq with MiXCR processing rather than by the commercial service. Donor T cell macrochimerism was defined as a peak of at least 4% donor T cells among recipient peripheral blood mononuclear cells. Alloreactive clones were identified by sequencing pre-transplant mixed lymphocyte reaction products and comparing these products with unstimulated pre-transplant donor and recipient T cells. Every recipient was given anti-thymocyte globulin induction, followed by roughly 3 years of maintenance tacrolimus and steroids. The cohort enrolled 20 to 30 intestinal transplant recipients including one retransplant, and a few patients lacking pretransplant specimens were excluded. After intestinal transplantation, graft-versus-host and host-versus-graft alloreactive T cell clones in the graft, circulation and bone marrow were tracked using bulk TCR-beta CDR3 sequencing.

The full study reports these points: GvH clones were detected in recipient bone marrow, and some of these GvH clones were observed earlier in ileal mucosa or blood, consistent with an intestinal mucosal origin. Patients with donor T cell macrochimerism had high GvH to HvG T cell clonal ratios in their allografts. Peak levels of circulating GvH clones were associated with declines in HvG clones early after transplant. The conclusions were limited by the relatively low number and heterogeneity of the intestinal transplant patients.

This receptor chain uses TRBV10-3 and TRBJ2-6, and 8 junctional nucleotides match TRBD2. The sequence derives from a human patient who received an intestinal transplant. Sample: alloreactive CD8+ T cells from a mixed lymphocyte reaction culture, taken before intestinal transplant. The cell subset or site tag for this specimen amounts to: CFSE-low proliferating T cells sorted from roughly six-day pre-transplant mixed lymphocyte reaction (GvH or HvG direction). The CDR3 protein is CAIRGLAGPSGANVLTF. The sequence in DNA is TGTGCCATCAGAGGGCTAGCGGGTCCCTCTGGGGCCAACGTCCTGACTTTC.